Below are 26 T cell receptor beta chains sequenced from a single sample in a study of shared clonotypes between healthy human individuals (dated by TCRdb to 2018 to 2020). Library method: the immunoSEQ multiplex PCR assay. TCRdb's version of the immuneACCESS table is confined to in-frame rearrangements and falls short of the full clone set. An unresolved V gene accounts for under half of the shortfall where checked; the remainder is of unknown origin. The sample table holds roughly 1,100,000 clones, of which 70% to 80% were seen once. The top ten clonotypes cover about 1.5% of the sample. The sequenced sample was memory CD4+ T cells sorted from blood. The cell subset or site label, as the study defines it: CD45RA-negative fraction. Source of these receptors: a man younger than 30 in good health.

The chain combines TRBV28 with TRBJ1-1; D gene unclear. This CDR3 is built from 16 residues. Trimming left V 6 bases short and J 4 bases short, with 21 bases between. CDR1 and CDR2 from the germline V gene are MDHEN and SYDVKM. The CDR3 sequence is CASSFPLVGLGTEAFF. The CDR3 DNA follows: TGTGCCAGCAGCTTCCCCCTGGTAGGGTTGGGCACTGAAGCTTTCTTT.

The chain employs TRBV7-2 and TRBJ2-5; the D gene is possibly TRBD1 (6 bases). Deletions cut 6 bases from V and 5 bases from J, with 13 bases between. CDR1 and CDR2 (germline): SGHTA, FQGNSA. The CDR3 totals 13 residues. The CDR3 DNA reads TGTGCCAGCAGATTACAGGGCCGCGAGACCCAGTACTTC. Translating gives CASRLQGRETQYF.

The V call is TRBV6-6, the J call TRBJ2-7, with 7 bases that match TRBD1. V was pared by 6 bases and J by 5 bases, with 4 bases of the junction left unmatched. This CDR3 has 12 amino acids. Germline V gene data show CDR1 as MNHNY and CDR2 as SVGAGI (reference sequence). DNA for the CDR3: TGTGCCAGCAGCCAGACAGGGAACGAGCAGTACTTC. It translates to CASSQTGNEQYF.

Points on this clone: The same CDR3 can be traced to other DNA sequences in this sample. This chain connects TRBV2 to TRBJ2-2; the D is unclear. CDR1 is SNHLY, CDR2 FYNNEI, per germline. Trimming pared 4 bases from V and 0 bases from J, leaving 6 bases between. The CDR3 extends over 14 amino acids. The CDR3 loop is CASSVESNTGELFF. The CDR3 coding sequence is TGTGCCAGCAGTGTCGAGTCGAACACCGGGGAGCTGTTTTTT. The whole variable domain, remainder taken from reference TRBV2 and TRBJ2-2, is EPEVTQTPSHQVTQMGQEVILRCVPISNHLYFYWYRQILGQKVEFLVSFYNNEISEKSEIFDDQFSVERPDGSNFTLKIRSTKLEDSAMYFCASSVESNTGELFFGEGSRLTVL.

V is TRBV7-3 and J is TRBJ2-1, with D unresolved. The CDR3 totals 13 residues. From germline, CDR1 is SGHTA and CDR2 FQGTGA. V lost 2 bases and J 5 bases, leaving 7 bases between the germline ends. The CDR3, as DNA: TGTGCCAGCAGCTTATTACCTGACAATGAGCAGTTCTTC. Translating gives CASSLLPDNEQFF.

The rearrangement uses TRBV7-9 and TRBJ1-3, with D perhaps matching TRBD1 (6 bases). The CDR3 is 13 amino acids. Germline V gene sequence: CDR1 SEHNR, CDR2 FQNEAQ (reference sequence). Trimming removed 2 bases at V and 6 bases at J, with 8 bases between. This CDR3 is CASSLRGINTIYF. The CDR3 region has the DNA TGTGCCAGCAGCTTAAGGGGGATAAACACCATATATTTT.

The chain combines TRBV27 with TRBJ1-1, with D possibly matching TRBD1 (5 bases). Germline values: CDR1 MNHEY, CDR2 SMNVEV (reference sequence). Trimming pared 2 bases from V and 6 bases from J, leaving 16 bases between. CDR3 length equals 15 residues. The CDR3 DNA is TGTGCCAGCAGTTTAGCAGGGATGATTCGGGCTGAAGCTTTCTTT. Amino acids: CASSLAGMIRAEAFF.

V and J are TRBV7-2 and TRBJ2-1, with D possibly matching TRBD2 (7 bases). CDR3 length: 16 residues. Trimming removed 5 bases at V and 7 bases at J, with 21 bases between. The germline V gene has CDR1 SGHTA and CDR2 FQGNSA. The CDR3 DNA is TGTGCCAGCAGCCGTTCGCCGGGGGGCATATTGAATGAGCAGTTCTTC. Its protein product is CASSRSPGGILNEQFF.

V is TRBV7-9 and J is TRBJ2-1; 10 nucleotides match TRBD2. Germline loops: CDR1 SEHNR, CDR2 FQNEAQ (reference sequence). The CDR3 has 15 residues. Unmatched junction bases numbered 9, after V lost 7 bases and J lost 6 bases. The CDR3 region is CASTEAGGPGNEQFF. Written as DNA, the CDR3 is TGTGCCAGCACCGAAGCGGGGGGGCCCGGCAATGAGCAGTTCTTC.

This clone was seen only once. This specimen includes other DNA sequences encoding the same CDR3. The J gene is TRBJ2-5, the V gene TRBV27, with D perhaps TRBD2 (6 bases). The tail of the sequence fits TRBJ2-7 better, so the J call may be wrong. The CDR3 length is 14 residues. Germline CDR1 is MNHEY and CDR2 is SMNVEV (reference sequence). The CDR3 reads CASSPRRGGYEQYF. The CDR3 DNA is TGTGCCAGCAGTCCCCGGAGGGGCGGCTACGAGCAGTACTTC.

This chain links TRBV5-1 with TRBJ1-1; D might be TRBD1 (6 bases). This CDR3 region has 14 residues. Deletions cut 0 bases from V and 6 bases from J, with 12 bases between. From germline, CDR1 is SGHRS and CDR2 YFSETQ. The CDR3 is CASSLGGGVAEAFF. As DNA, the CDR3 is TGCGCCAGCAGCTTGGGCGGGGGCGTCGCTGAAGCTTTCTTT.

The chain links TRBV18 to TRBJ2-3, with TRBD2 as a possible D gene (6 bases). V lost 4 bases, J lost 2 bases, and 19 bases lay in between. The CDR3 has 17 residues. Germline assignment: CDR1 KGHSH and CDR2 LQKENI. CDR3 amino acids: CASSRIAGTGDTDTQYF. In DNA, the CDR3 is TGTGCCAGCTCACGCATAGCCGGGACGGGGGACACAGATACGCAGTATTTT.

The J gene is TRBJ1-5, the V gene TRBV6-5; D is ambiguous. Germline lookup yields CDR1 MNHEY and CDR2 SVGAGI. V lost 0 bases and J 11 bases, leaving 11 bases between the germline ends. This CDR3 region has 13 residues. The CDR3 DNA sequence: TGTGCCAGCAGTTACTCGGAGGCCCAGGCCCAGCATTTT. Its translation: CASSYSEAQAQHF.

The chain uses TRBV19 and TRBJ1-1, with 10 bases identical to TRBD1. V lost 2 bases, J lost 11 bases, and 11 bases stayed unmatched. This CDR3 spans 15 amino acids. Germline V CDR1 and CDR2: LNHDA, SQIVND (reference sequence). CDR3 coding DNA: TGTGCCAGTAGTATACCGGACAGGGGGGAAATAGTCGCTTTCTTT. Translating it yields CASSIPDRGEIVAFF. Using reference TRBV19 and TRBJ1-1 for the parts outside the CDR3, the full variable domain is DGGITQSPKYLFRKEGQNVTLSCEQNLNHDAMYWYRQDPGQGLRLIYYSQIVNDFQKGDIAEGYSVSREKKESFPLTVTSAQKNPTAFYLCASSIPDRGEIVAFFGQGTRLTVV.

This rearrangement joins TRBV6-6 to TRBJ1-4; 7 bases are shared with TRBD1. CDR1 MNHNY and CDR2 SVGAGI come from the germline V gene (reference sequence). The trim removed 5 bases at V and 12 bases at J, leaving 15 bases unmatched. This CDR3 contains 15 residues. In DNA, the CDR3 is TGTGCCAGCAGTGGCGGACAGGATCCGCTTGCAGAACTGTTTTTT. Translation gives CASSGGQDPLAELFF.

The rearrangement links TRBV20-1 to TRBJ1-1; D is unresolved. The V gene lost 0 bases and the J gene lost 11 bases, with 10 bases spanning the gap. CDR1 is DFQATT, CDR2 SNEGSKA, per germline (reference sequence). The CDR3 runs 11 residues. The CDR3 loop reads CSARDPAGAFF. CDR3 in DNA: TGCAGTGCTAGAGATCCGGCGGGGGCTTTCTTT.

This chain links TRBV2 with TRBJ2-7; tentatively, D is TRBD1 (5 bases). Deletions cut 8 bases from V and 5 bases from J, with 19 bases between. The CDR3 is made up of 14 amino acids. Germline V gene lookup returns CDR1 SNHLY and CDR2 FYNNEI. The CDR3 coding sequence is TGTGCCAGCGGGGCCGGGTCTCTGATCCACGAGCAGTACTTC. Its protein is CASGAGSLIHEQYF.

On this clone: Its ends do not fully match the called genes, so a read error is possible. The CDR3 spells CASSQDVADPPHF. In nucleotides, the CDR3 is TGCGCCAGCAGCCAAGATGTAGCTGATCCCCCCCACTTC. The chain combines TRBV4-3 with TRBJ2-5, with unresolved D. CDR3 length: 13 residues. The germline V gene encodes CDR1 LGHNA and CDR2 YSLEER.

This clone has just a few counts. The rearrangement joins TRBV19 to TRBJ1-2; TRBD1 matches at 8 bases. Trimming cost V 6 bases and J 6 bases; bases outside gene matches: 6. Germline-derived CDR1 and CDR2 are LNHDA and SQIVND (reference sequence). The CDR3 covers 13 residues. The CDR3 here is CASSTGGSNGYTF. The CDR3 nucleotides read TGTGCCAGTAGCACAGGGGGATCAAATGGCTACACCTTC. Full variable domain (rest looked up from reference TRBV19 and TRBJ1-2): DGGITQSPKYLFRKEGQNVTLSCEQNLNHDAMYWYRQDPGQGLRLIYYSQIVNDFQKGDIAEGYSVSREKKESFPLTVTSAQKNPTAFYLCASSTGGSNGYTFGSGTRLTVV.

Note on this clone: Other nucleotide sequences in the sample specify the same CDR3. The chain carries TRBV29-1 and TRBJ2-3, with 8 nucleotides matching TRBD1. V lost 5 bases to trimming and J lost 1 base; unmatched junction nucleotides: 2. Germline V CDR1 and CDR2: SQVTM, ANQGSEA. The CDR3 has 13 residues. CDR3 amino acids: CSVPGQGTDTQYF. CDR3 bases: TGCAGCGTTCCGGGACAGGGCACAGATACGCAGTATTTT.

The V call is TRBV10-3, the J call TRBJ2-7; 7 bases map to TRBD1. After removal of 3 bases from V and 7 bases from J, the junction contained 9 bases not matched to a gene. This CDR3 comprises 14 residues. CDR1 and CDR2 (germline): ENHRY, SYGVKD. CDR3 in DNA: TGTGCCATCAGTGACCCCCGGACAGGCAAGGAGCAGTACTTC. It codes for CAISDPRTGKEQYF.

The V and J genes are TRBV6-1 and TRBJ2-7, with 8 positions matching TRBD1. With 4 bases clipped from V and 2 bases from J, the junction kept 7 bases outside the gene matches. The germline V gene has CDR1 MNHNS and CDR2 SASEGT. The CDR3 spans 15 residues. The CDR3 nucleotides are TGTGCCAGCAGTGTAGAGACAGGGGAAACCTACGAGCAGTACTTC. This sequence encodes CASSVETGETYEQYF.

The rearrangement links TRBV2 to TRBJ2-7; 15 bases agree with TRBD2. CDR1 is SNHLY and CDR2 is FYNNEI in the germline V gene. Trimming removed 8 bases from V and 6 bases from J; junction bases left unmatched: 11. The CDR3 totals 16 residues. The chain's CDR3 is CASGDRTSGRVGEQYF. The CDR3 DNA reads TGTGCCAGCGGGGACCGGACTAGCGGGAGGGTTGGCGAGCAGTACTTC.

The CDR3, as DNA: TGCGCCAGCAGCCAGTTTCGGGGGGAAGAGACCCAGTACTTC. Translated: CASSQFRGEETQYF. The chain carries TRBV4-3 and TRBJ2-5; TRBD2 matches at 7 bases. Germline trimming cut 3 bases from V and 3 bases from J; bases unmatched to any gene: 4. The CDR3 runs 14 residues. Germline values: CDR1 LGHNA, CDR2 YSLEER.

The chain joins TRBV6-1 to TRBJ1-2, with no clear D. The CDR3 length is 12 residues. V lost 6 bases and J 3 bases, leaving 8 bases between the germline ends. Germline CDR1 reads MNHNS; CDR2 reads SASEGT. This chain's CDR3 is CASRAMDYGYTF. CDR3 DNA: TGTGCCAGCAGGGCCATGGACTATGGCTACACCTTC.

CDR3 coding DNA: TGTGCCAGCAGCTTTCTTGGGGACAGGGGGCTAGGTGAGCAGTTCTTC. This sequence encodes CASSFLGDRGLGEQFF. The genes are TRBV11-2 and TRBJ2-1; 12 positions match TRBD1. V was clipped by 3 bases and J by 9 bases; unmatched bases: 9. There are 16 residues in the CDR3. Germline loops: CDR1 SGHAT, CDR2 FQNNGV.